Listed below are T cell receptor beta chains from one sample, sequenced in a study of T cells in tumors after PD-1 blockade. Sequenced by immunoSEQ multiplex PCR; TCRdb stores in-frame clones only, minus some. The sample lists 10,000 to 15,000 clones; around 60% were seen once. The specimen was tumor tissue, collected before anti-PD-1 treatment. The source is a human donor with cutaneous squamous cell carcinoma. Each CDR3 is given with its conserved first and last residue. Each record gives: CDR3 DNA, CDR3 protein, V gene, D gene, J gene, clone size. The D gene is left open where the match is weak. Size is omitted from some rows. Given values are once, few, many or a class for expanded clones.

TGTGCCAGTAGTCCAATAGCGGGGAGCTCCTACAATGAGCAGTTCTTC CASSPIAGSSYNEQFF TRBV19 TRBD2 TRBJ2-1 once
TGTGCCAGCAGCCGAGGGGACCGAACTAACTATGGCTACACCTTC CASSRGDRTNYGYTF TRBV11-2 . TRBJ1-2 .
TGTGCCAGCAGTCGAGACAGGGGTGGCACTGAAGCTTTCTTT CASSRDRGGTEAFF TRBV27 TRBD1 TRBJ1-1 .
TGTGCCAGTAGCCTCCTCCCGGGACAGGGAGTAGGAAACATTCAGTACTTC CASSLLPGQGVGNIQYF TRBV19 TRBD1 TRBJ2-4 few
TGTGCCAGCAGCTTAGGTCGCCTAATCTATGGCTACACCTTC CASSLGRLIYGYTF TRBV11-3 . TRBJ1-2 .
TGTGCCAGCAGCTTGGGACAGGGGGCGCGAACCTATGGCTACACCTTC CASSLGQGARTYGYTF TRBV7-2 TRBD1 TRBJ1-2 .
TGTGCCAGCAGTCCGACAGGGACGGCCGGGGAGCTGTTTTTT CASSPTGTAGELFF TRBV6-5 TRBD1 TRBJ2-2 few
TGTGCCAGCAGCAGAGGACTAGCGGGACGGACCACAGATACGCAGTATTTT CASSRGLAGRTTDTQYF TRBV12-1 . TRBJ2-3 once
TGTGCCAGCAGTTTACGGCGGGGGGACACCGGGGAGCTGTTTTTT CASSLRRGDTGELFF TRBV28 TRBD2 TRBJ2-2 few
TGCGCCAGCCGGAGGGGGCCCACAGATACGCAGTATTTT CASRRGPTDTQYF TRBV5-1 . TRBJ2-3 .
TGTGCCAGCAGTTTAGGGGCAGGGAACTCCTACGAGCAGTACTTC CASSLGAGNSYEQYF TRBV28 . TRBJ2-7 .
TGTGCCAGCGGCCTACAGGGGACCGGGGCCAACGTCCTGACTTTC CASGLQGTGANVLTF TRBV27 TRBD1 TRBJ2-6 .
TGTGCCAGCAGCCAAGGTCGTCCCGGGGAGCTGTTTTTT CASSQGRPGELFF TRBV3-1/TRBV3-2 . TRBJ2-2 .
TGTGCCAGCTCACCGACAGTTCAAGAGACCCAGTACTTC CASSPTVQETQYF TRBV18 . TRBJ2-5 once
TGTGCCAGTAGTTCCGCGGACGGACCTCTGGTGTATTTT CASSSADGPLVYF TRBV19 . TRBJ1-3 medium-sized
TGTGCCAGCAGTTACCGGGACAACTCCTACGAGCAGTACTTC CASSYRDNSYEQYF TRBV6-2/TRBV6-3 . TRBJ2-7 .
TGTGCCAGCAGTCGGACAGGGAGCTCCTACGAGCAGTACTTC CASSRTGSSYEQYF TRBV27 TRBD1 TRBJ2-7 .
TGTGCCAGCAGCTTAAGCCATGAGCAGTTCTTC CASSLSHEQFF TRBV7-9 . TRBJ2-1 few
TGTGCCATCGGCGGGAATCTCCACGAGCAGTACTTC CAIGGNLHEQYF TRBV10-3 . TRBJ2-7 .
TGTGCCGTCGATAGCGGGGGCTACGAGCAGTACTTC CAVDSGGYEQYF TRBV10-3 TRBD2 TRBJ2-7 .
TGTGCCAGCAGTTACTCGGGCAGGCTTAACACTGAAGCTTTCTTT CASSYSGRLNTEAFF TRBV6-5 . TRBJ1-1 few
TGTGCCAGCAGCCGGAGGGCCGATTACAATGAGCAGTTCTTC CASSRRADYNEQFF TRBV6-5 . TRBJ2-1 medium-sized
TGTGCCATCAGTGATCGGGAGAACCAAGAGACCCAGTACTTC CAISDRENQETQYF TRBV10-3 . TRBJ2-5 .
TGTGCCAGCAGTGGAGGAAACACAGATACGCAGTATTTT CASSGGNTDTQYF TRBV3-1/TRBV3-2 . TRBJ2-3 .
TGTGCCAGCAGAGCCGGCCCCGGGACTGAAGCTTTCTTT CASRAGPGTEAFF TRBV12-3/TRBV12-4 . TRBJ1-1 few
TGTGCCAGCAGCTTGGACGCCCCCGGGGAGCTGTTTTTT CASSLDAPGELFF TRBV5-4 . TRBJ2-2 few